The next 7 T cell receptor beta chains were all read from a single sample in a study of T cell responses to AZD1222 COVID-19 vaccine. Repertoires were generated with immunoSEQ multiplex PCR, while TCRdb's copy carries only in-frame clones and drops some. In the table there are approximately 160,000 clones, 90% to 95% of which are singletons. This specimen consisted of peripheral blood, obtained 28 days after the second AZD1222 dose. Receptors originate from an adult who received the AZD1222 COVID-19 vaccine.

The V and J genes are TRBV27 and TRBJ1-1; D possibly corresponds to TRBD1 (5 bases). Germline V gene lookup returns CDR1 MNHEY and CDR2 SMNVEV (reference sequence). This CDR3 region has 16 residues. V lost 3 bases and J lost 4, with 18 bases in between. In DNA form, the CDR3 reads TGTGCCAGCAGTTTCGGGGCAGCAAACTTACCCACTGAAGCTTTCTTT. Translating gives CASSFGAANLPTEAFF.

The chain employs TRBV4-3 and TRBJ2-1, with 7 bases matching TRBD2. The CDR3 totals 18 residues. Germline V CDR1 and CDR2: LGHNA, YSLEER. V was clipped by 0 bases and J by 4 bases; unmatched bases: 12. CDR3 sequence (DNA): TGCGCCAGCAGCCAAGATATCTGGGGAGGGAGATCATACAATGAGCAGTTCTTC. Translation gives CASSQDIWGGRSYNEQFF.

V gene TRBV30 combines with J gene TRBJ1-5; D perhaps matches TRBD1 (5 bases). The CDR3 length is 15 residues. V dropped 0 bases and J dropped 3 bases, with 12 bases sitting between them. CDR1 GTSNPN and CDR2 SVGIG come from the germline V gene (reference sequence). DNA of the CDR3: TGTGCCTGGAGTGTAGGTGGAGGGGCCAATCAGCCCCAGCATTTT. It codes for CAWSVGGGANQPQHF.

The V gene is TRBV10-3, the J gene TRBJ2-5; 8 bases are a match to TRBD1. The CDR3 is 13 residues long. The germline gives CDR1 ENHRY, CDR2 SYGVKD. With V trimmed by 7 bases and J by 5 bases, 6 bases remained unmatched. The CDR3 sequence: CAIKTDRGETQYF. CDR3 nucleotides: TGTGCCATCAAGACCGACAGGGGTGAGACCCAGTACTTC.

The rearrangement links TRBV30 to TRBJ2-2; tentative D call: TRBD1 (6 bases). The CDR3 is 14 amino acids. Germline V gives CDR1 GTSNPN, CDR2 SVGIG (reference sequence). V shed 3 bases and J shed 3 bases, with 11 bases lying between them. This CDR3 is CAWRDRTDTGELFF. The CDR3 DNA sequence: TGTGCCTGGAGAGATCGGACAGACACCGGGGAGCTGTTTTTT.

This clone appeared a single time. The chain uses TRBV28 and TRBJ1-2; tentatively, D is TRBD1 (5 bases). Trimming took off 2 bases at V and 4 bases at J, with 8 bases between the two ends. The germline V gene encodes CDR1 MDHEN and CDR2 SYDVKM. This CDR3 region has 13 residues. The CDR3 DNA follows: TGTGCCAGCAGTTTAGGGGGAGGCTATGGCTACACCTTC. Translated, it gives CASSLGGGYGYTF.

The chain combines TRBV5-1 with TRBJ2-7, with unresolved D. The ends were cut back, 5 bases at V and 7 bases at J, with 13 bases in the middle. The CDR3 is 12 residues long. The germline V gene has CDR1 SGHRS and CDR2 YFSETQ. As DNA, the CDR3 is TGCGCCAGCAGATCAAACTCCCAAGAGCAGTACTTC. Translation gives CASRSNSQEQYF.